This TCR beta chain was found in a study of breast tumors, draining lymph nodes, adjacent tissues. For this clonotype: Its target is unknown.

TCRdb independently ran MiXCR on the multiplex PCR reads; one entry per CDR3 protein. The sample records around 140,000 distinct CDR3 sequences, about 33% being singletons. Breast cancer patients provided tissue from their axillary draining lymph nodes. Study-wide results and limits: Most tumor T cells seemingly derive from lymph node, then expand in tumor. Tumors had less TCR diversity than lymph nodes, more than nontumor tissue. That most tumor T cells come from lymph nodes remained unproven.

The specimen sequenced was axillary lymph node tissue. This sequence originates from a female donor with breast cancer. Some clones in this sample may be carry-over from other donors' samples.

For the CDR3, the DNA is TGTGCCAGCTCACGCATGGGAACCGGGACAGGGGGGATGAATGAGCAGTTCTTC. Translating it yields CASSRMGTGTGGMNEQFF. This sequence joins TRBV18 and TRBJ2-1, with 11 bases matching TRBD1. This CDR3 has 18 residues. Germline CDR1 is KGHSH and CDR2 is LQKENI. The junction had 15 bases not matched to a gene; V was cut back by 4 bases and J by 7 bases.